These 19 T cell receptor beta chains share one sample of origin, sequenced in a study of cytomegalovirus exposure and HLA in healthy donors. The protocol was immunoSEQ multiplex PCR, while the TCRdb copy is restricted to in-frame clones and leaves out a portion. Of fewer than 400,000 clones in the sample, around 90% are singletons; the top ten hold around 0.88%. Sequenced input: PBMCs. The receptor source for this set is a man aged 30 to 45 in good health and CMV-seronegative.

V and J are TRBV23-1 and TRBJ2-3; 7 bases agree with TRBD1. TRBV23-1 is labeled an ORF, and its function is uncertain. J gave up 5 bases and V 9 bases, and 14 bases lay outside the gene matches. The CDR3 length is 15 residues. For the CDR3, the DNA is TGCGCCAGTGTACCAACTGACAGGGCGGGAGATACGCAGTATTTT. This translates into CASVPTDRAGDTQYF.

There are a few counts of this clone. The rearrangement uses TRBV9 and TRBJ1-4; TRBD1 is a possible D gene (5 bases). The V end was cut by 0 bases, the J end by 7 bases, with 13 bases between. Germline V gives CDR1 SGDLS, CDR2 YYNGEE. This CDR3 has 15 residues. This chain's CDR3 is CASSVGRGIGEKLFF. The CDR3, as DNA: TGTGCCAGCAGCGTAGGGAGGGGAATCGGTGAAAAACTGTTTTTT.

This chain joins TRBV19 and TRBJ1-5; possible D gene TRBD1, 6 bases. Germline CDR1 reads LNHDA; CDR2 reads SQIVND (reference sequence). There are 17 residues in the CDR3. Trimming shortened V by 5 bases and J by 4 bases, and 21 bases separated the two germline ends. DNA for the CDR3: TGTGCCAGTAGTTCCGGACAGACTGGACAAGTAAATCAGCCCCAGCATTTT. It is translated as CASSSGQTGQVNQPQHF.

The sample holds a few counts of this clone. The chain links TRBV7-2 to TRBJ1-2; D is possibly TRBD1 (5 bases). Trimming took off 5 bases at V and 2 bases at J, with 12 bases between the two ends. The germline gives CDR1 SGHTA, CDR2 FQGNSA. This CDR3 comprises 14 residues. The CDR3 reads CASSQQATNYGYTF. The DNA for the CDR3 is TGTGCCAGCAGCCAACAGGCTACCAACTATGGCTACACCTTC.

A single count supports this clone. This chain joins TRBV5-6 and TRBJ1-4, with a tentative D call TRBD1 (5 bases). CDR3 length: 15 amino acids. Trimming left V 0 bases short and J 7 bases short, with 13 bases between. Germline V CDR1 and CDR2: SGHDT, YYEEEE. In nucleotides, the CDR3 is TGTGCCAGCAGCTTGGGTCGGGGGTATGGTGAAAAACTGTTTTTT. Protein sequence: CASSLGRGYGEKLFF. Variable domain in full (rest from reference TRBV5-6 and TRBJ1-4): DAGVTQSPTHLIKTRGQQVTLRCSPKSGHDTVSWYQQALGQGPQFIFQYYEEEERQRGNFPDRFSGHQFPNYSSELNVNALLLGDSALYLCASSLGRGYGEKLFFGSGTQLSVL.

Only one count was recorded for this clone. The DNA for the CDR3 is TGCGCCAGCAGCGCTTCGACAGGGTGGGCCGGGGAGCTGTTTTTT. Translated: CASSASTGWAGELFF. This chain joins TRBV5-1 and TRBJ2-2, with 7 bases matching TRBD1. The germline V gene has CDR1 SGHRS and CDR2 YFSETQ. This CDR3 comprises 15 residues. V trimming: 4 bases; J trimming: 6 bases; junction bases outside the gene matches: 9.

V usage is TRBV7-2 and J usage is TRBJ2-5; 13 positions match TRBD2. This CDR3 contains 16 residues. Germline V lookup: CDR1 SGHTA, CDR2 FQGNSA. J lost 5 bases, V lost 5 bases, and 8 bases had no gene match. In nucleotides, the CDR3 is TGTGCCAGCAGCACCCGACTAGCGGGGGGTGGCGAGACCCAGTACTTC. Its translation: CASSTRLAGGGETQYF.

This clone was detected only a few times. V gene TRBV5-6 combines with J gene TRBJ2-5; D perhaps matches TRBD1 (6 bases). Trimming shortened V by 0 bases and J by 6 bases, and 9 bases separated the two germline ends. The CDR3 contains 13 residues. Germline CDR1 SGHDT, CDR2 YYEEEE. DNA for the CDR3: TGTGCCAGCAGCTTGGAGAGGGGGAAGACCCAGTACTTC. This sequence encodes CASSLERGKTQYF.

About this clone itself: Within the sample, other DNA sequences also encode this same CDR3. V and J are TRBV9 and TRBJ1-3, with D uncertain. Germline lookup yields CDR1 SGDLS and CDR2 YYNGEE. The V gene lost 0 bases and the J gene lost 0 bases, with 4 bases spanning the gap. This CDR3 spans 14 amino acids. The CDR3 sequence is CASSVGSSGNTIYF. DNA of the CDR3: TGTGCCAGCAGCGTAGGGAGCTCTGGAAACACCATATATTTT.

By proportion, this clone is medium-sized. This CDR3 reads CASSFFGGSDTQYF. The CDR3, as DNA: TGTGCCAGCAGCTTTTTTGGGGGCTCAGATACGCAGTATTTT. The rearrangement uses TRBV5-4 and TRBJ2-3; D might be TRBD1 (6 bases). Germline V gene lookup returns CDR1 SGHNT and CDR2 YYREEE (reference sequence). This CDR3 is built from 14 residues. Trimming shortened V by 2 bases and J by 4 bases, and 11 bases separated the two germline ends.

This clone was observed a few times. The chain combines TRBV7-8 with TRBJ1-5; 9 nucleotides line up with TRBD1. Germline-derived CDR1 and CDR2 are SGHVS and FQNEAQ. The V segment lost 1 base and the J segment 5 bases; nucleotides outside the gene matches: 0. The CDR3 runs 14 residues. The CDR3 DNA reads as TGTGCCAGCAGCTTAGACAGGGGGCATCAGCCCCAGCATTTT. This codes for CASSLDRGHQPQHF.

V usage is TRBV25-1 and J usage is TRBJ1-6; D remains ambiguous. Germline V gene sequence: CDR1 MGHDK, CDR2 SYGVNS. The CDR3 is 16 amino acids. V was pared by 7 bases and J by 0 bases, with 13 bases between. The DNA for the CDR3 is TGTGCCAGCACACCTGGCTTCAGCTCCTATAATTCACCCCTCCACTTT. Amino acids: CASTPGFSSYNSPLHF.

V gene TRBV5-1 combines with J gene TRBJ2-7; TRBD2 is a possible D gene (5 bases). The CDR3 runs to 14 residues. Germline loops: CDR1 SGHRS, CDR2 YFSETQ. V gave up 4 bases and J gave up 1 base, with 12 bases separating them. The CDR3: CASSGAGTSYEQYF. The CDR3 bases are TGCGCCAGCAGCGGCGCGGGTACATCCTACGAGCAGTACTTC. The full variable domain, rest sourced from reference TRBV5-1 and TRBJ2-7, is KAGVTQTPRYLIKTRGQQVTLSCSPISGHRSVSWYQQTPGQGLQFLFEYFSETQRNKGNFPGRFSGRQFSNSRSEMNVSTLELGDSALYLCASSGAGTSYEQYFGPGTRLTVT.

Only a few counts were recorded for this clone. The rearrangement uses TRBV5-6 and TRBJ1-1; 8 bases match TRBD1. CDR1 and CDR2 (germline): SGHDT, YYEEEE. CDR3 length equals 14 residues. V gave up 4 bases and J gave up 3 bases; unmatched junction bases: 5. CDR3 nucleotides: TGTGCCAGCAGCCACCGGGACAGGCACACTGAAGCTTTCTTT. Protein: CASSHRDRHTEAFF.

This chain joins TRBV29-1 and TRBJ1-2; maybe TRBD1 (5 bases). CDR1 and CDR2 from the germline V gene are SQVTM and ANQGSEA. Trimming shortened V by 4 bases and J by 2 bases, and 8 bases separated the two germline ends. The CDR3 is 12 residues long. As DNA, the CDR3 is TGCAGCGTTGGACAGCAAAACTATGGCTACACCTTC. Translating gives CSVGQQNYGYTF. The full variable domain, with the rest looked up from reference TRBV29-1 and TRBJ1-2, is SAVISQKPSRDICQRGTSLTIQCQVDSQVTMMFWYRQQPGQSLTLIATANQGSEATYESGFVIDKFPISRPNLTFSTLTVSNMSPEDSSIYLCSVGQQNYGYTFGSGTRLTVV.

The rearrangement links TRBV12-5 to TRBJ1-3, with no clear D. V was pared by 2 bases and J by 2 bases, with 7 bases between. CDR3 length: 14 amino acids. Germline assignment: CDR1 LGHNT and CDR2 FRNRAP. The CDR3 reads CASGLSAAGNTIYF. CDR3 DNA sequence: TGTGCTAGTGGTTTGTCGGCGGCTGGAAACACCATATATTTT.

This clone was detected once. The V gene is TRBV4-1, the J gene TRBJ2-1, with D unresolved. From germline, CDR1 is MGHRA and CDR2 YSYEKL. The ends were cut back, 4 bases at V and 0 bases at J, with 10 bases in the middle. There are 15 residues in the CDR3. CDR3 coding DNA: TGCGCCAGCAGCCCGACACCCAGCTCCTACAATGAGCAGTTCTTC. Amino acids: CASSPTPSSYNEQFF.

V usage is TRBV10-3 and J usage is TRBJ1-1, with a possible D match to TRBD1 (5 bases). V was pared by 3 bases and J by 3 bases, with 11 bases between. This CDR3 has 14 residues. Germline V gene sequence: CDR1 ENHRY, CDR2 SYGVKD. CDR3 bases: TGTGCCATCAGTGATGTCAGGGAGGACACTGAAGCTTTCTTT. It specifies CAISDVREDTEAFF.

The V gene is TRBV7-8, the J gene TRBJ2-3, with 10 bases identical to TRBD2. Trimming at V came to 6 bases and at J to 3 bases, leaving 9 bases not matched to a gene. CDR3 length: 16 amino acids. Germline lookup yields CDR1 SGHVS and CDR2 FQNEAQ. This chain's CDR3 is CASSSGPAGGTDTQYF. The CDR3 DNA follows: TGTGCCAGCAGTTCCGGACCAGCGGGGGGGACAGATACGCAGTATTTT.